A selection of T cell receptor beta chains follows, all from one sample in a study of blood T cell repertoires in COVID-19. This table comes from immunoSEQ multiplex PCR, and its TCRdb copy is limited to in-frame clones, with some not included. The data hold roughly 80,000 clones, with approximately 78% observed a single time. Sequences were obtained from peripheral blood. The receptors originated from a woman aged 55-70 years with acute or convalescent COVID-19. The CDR3 runs from the conserved cysteine through the conserved F or W. Each record gives: clone size, D gene, J gene, V gene, CDR3 protein, CDR3 DNA. The D gene is left open where the match is weak. Some rows have no size entry. The others give once, few or many, or a class for an expanded clone.

>NA|NA|TRBJ1-5|TRBV7-6
CASSLVADSNQPQHF
TGTGCCAGCAGCTTAGTGGCAGATAGCAATCAGCCCCAGCATTTT
>NA|TRBD1|TRBJ1-2|TRBV5-5
CASSATGGGYTF
TGTGCCAGCAGCGCGACAGGGGGTGGCTACACCTTC
>NA|NA|TRBJ1-5|TRBV18
CASSPPGGNNQPQHF
TGTGCCAGCTCACCCCCGGGAGGGAACAATCAGCCCCAGCATTTT
>NA|NA|TRBJ1-1|TRBV18
CASSPVVSEAFF
TGTGCCAGCTCACCAGTCGTCTCTGAAGCTTTCTTT
>once|NA|TRBJ2-1|TRBV11-3
CASSSAGYEQFF
TGTGCCAGCAGCTCCGCCGGTTATGAGCAGTTCTTC
>NA|NA|TRBJ2-3|TRBV7-8
CASSLGDWPDTQYF
TGTGCCAGCAGCTTAGGGGACTGGCCAGATACGCAGTATTTT
>NA|TRBD1|TRBJ1-6|TRBV4-2
CASSQGVRTGYNSPLHF
TGTGCCAGCAGCCAAGGGGTCAGGACAGGGTATAATTCACCCCTCCACTTT
>NA|NA|TRBJ1-5|TRBV7-9
CASSSDDRSHNQPQHF
TGTGCCAGCAGCTCAGATGACAGGTCCCACAATCAGCCCCAGCATTTT
>NA|NA|TRBJ1-5|TRBV7-8
CASSLISPGMKNQPQHF
TGTGCCAGCAGCTTGATTTCTCCGGGGATGAAAAATCAGCCCCAGCATTTT
>NA|TRBD1|TRBJ2-5|TRBV10-3
CAISGDRETQYF
TGTGCCATCAGTGGGGACAGGGAGACCCAGTACTTC
>medium-sized|TRBD1|TRBJ2-5|TRBV7-2
CASSFGQGDQETQYF
TGTGCCAGCAGCTTCGGACAGGGGGACCAAGAGACCCAGTACTTC
>NA|NA|TRBJ1-2|TRBV5-5
CASSLARAEYGYTF
TGTGCCAGCAGCTTGGCGAGGGCCGAGTATGGCTACACCTTC
>NA|TRBD1|TRBJ1-4|TRBV9
CASSVTGTGGATNEKLFF
TGTGCCAGCAGCGTAACCGGGACAGGGGGTGCAACTAATGAAAAACTGTTTTTT